One T cell receptor beta chain is described in this entry. The target of this receptor is not known. Per-nucleotide qualities are absent, and no much larger clonotype sits a single base away. The data derive from a study of pediatric ulcerative colitis (dated by TCRdb to the late 2010s). Looking at the study overall: Pancolitis was present in 6 to 8 ulcerative colitis patients and left-sided colitis in two, and histology consistent with ulcerative colitis was found in all of these patients. The Pediatric Ulcerative Colitis Activity Index classified two patients as having mild disease, several as having moderate disease and three as having acute severe colitis. From under ten newly diagnosed, treatment-naive pediatric ulcerative colitis patients and a few non-IBD control children, paired blood and rectal samples were collected. Overall study outcomes, separate from this receptor: The healthy control group was small, with only a few individuals. Clonal overlap between a subject's own blood and rectum was significantly greater in ulcerative colitis patients than in controls, which suggests more T cell trafficking to inflamed tissue. A couple of rectal CDR3 clonotypes were present in all ulcerative colitis patients and in none of the controls. For technical reasons, blood samples from a couple of patients gave substantially fewer templates, and these samples were excluded from the blood-rectal overlap analysis. Features of the rectal repertoire distinguished controls, mild-moderate colitis patients and acute severe colitis patients, and in acute severe colitis rectal diversity was lower because of clonal expansions. Because repertoires came from total lymphocyte DNA, patterns in rare subsets such as regulatory T cells may not be reflected.

V is trimmed back by 4 bases and J by 0 bases, and the junction contains 14 bases that no gene match accounts for. Looking up the germline V gene yields CDR1 SGHDT and CDR2 YYEEEE. Including cysteine and phenylalanine, the CDR3 has 19 amino acids. The only DNA kept is the CDR3, 57 bases in frame from the first base. Before the diagnostic colonoscopy, none of the ulcerative colitis patients had been given immunosuppressive medication. A blood sample was drawn at the time of the colonoscopy. The Wizard kit (Promega) was used to extract genomic DNA from the blood and intestinal samples. Through the immunoSEQ TRB Survey service, multiplex V and J primers were used to amplify rearranged CDR3 beta regions from genomic DNA. Survey-level sequencing depth of up to 500,000 reads per sample was used to keep depth equal across samples. Libraries were purified, pooled and sequenced on Illumina technology. Per the authors' processing: immunoSEQ online tools were used for productive clonality, sample overlap, pairwise scatters, CDR3 beta length, V/D/J gene usage and productiveness. Calculated diversity was defined as the number of unique rearrangements divided by total templates times 100, and Shannon and Simpson indices were additionally computed. Principal component analysis was performed on Z-score normalized data with the R prcomp function and the ggbiplot package. Morisita's index was used to quantify the clonal overlap between blood and rectum within each subject. What TCRdb holds here is the immuneACCESS table cut down to in-frame rearrangements. Part of the clones is not present; checked against another copy, under half of the missing clones reflect an unresolved V gene, and the others are unexplained. V, J and clone size were drawn from that table, and D and trimming were deduced from the DNA. This sample holds more than 12,000 clones; about nine tenths were observed only once. Of the sample, approximately 1% is held by the ten largest clones.

Sequencing was carried out using blood. The chain uses TRBV5-6 and TRBJ1-4; the junction holds 8 bases that match TRBD1. This receptor was identified in a boy between 10 and 17 years old with moderate ulcerative colitis. The CDR3 reads as follows: CASSTSTGTGGATNEKLFF. The DNA sequence is given as TGTGCCAGCAGCACCTCAACCGGGACAGGAGGAGCAACTAATGAAAAACTGTTTTTT.